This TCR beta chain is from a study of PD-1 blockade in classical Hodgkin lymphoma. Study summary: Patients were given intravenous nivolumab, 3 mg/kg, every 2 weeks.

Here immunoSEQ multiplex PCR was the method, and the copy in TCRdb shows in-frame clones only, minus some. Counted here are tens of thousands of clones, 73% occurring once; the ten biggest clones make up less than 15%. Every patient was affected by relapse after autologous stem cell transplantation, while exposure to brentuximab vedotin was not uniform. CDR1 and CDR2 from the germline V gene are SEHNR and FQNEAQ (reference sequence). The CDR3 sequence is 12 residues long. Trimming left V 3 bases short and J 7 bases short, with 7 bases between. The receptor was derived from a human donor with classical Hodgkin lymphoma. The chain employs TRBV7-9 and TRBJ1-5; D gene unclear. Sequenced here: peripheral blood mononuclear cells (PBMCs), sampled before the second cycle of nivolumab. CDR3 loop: CASSFSSQPQHF. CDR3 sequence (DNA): TGTGCCAGCAGCTTTTCTAGCCAGCCCCAGCATTTT.